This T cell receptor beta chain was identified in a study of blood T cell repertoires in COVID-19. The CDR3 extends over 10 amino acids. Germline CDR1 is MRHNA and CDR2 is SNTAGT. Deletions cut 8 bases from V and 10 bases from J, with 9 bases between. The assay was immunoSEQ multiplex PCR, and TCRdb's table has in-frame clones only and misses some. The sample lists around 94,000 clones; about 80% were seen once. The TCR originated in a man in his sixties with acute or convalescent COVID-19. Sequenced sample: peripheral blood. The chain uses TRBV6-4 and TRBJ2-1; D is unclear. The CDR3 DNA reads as TGTGCCAGCCCCGAGTTCGAGCAGTTCTTC. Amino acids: CASPEFEQFF.